This T cell receptor (beta chain) emerged from a study of shared clonotypes between healthy human individuals. For the study at large: Each donor had three CD4 naive, three CD4 memory, two CD8 naive and one CD8 memory plate.

Selected positively for CCR7 and CD45RO-negative, naive CD8 cells excluded terminally differentiated effector memory CD45RA+ cells. The method was immunoSEQ multiplex PCR; TCRdb's version includes in-frame clones alone and lacks a portion of them. The sample lists under 1 million clones; approximately 97% were seen once. Germline V lookup: CDR1 SGHTA, CDR2 FQGNSA. There are 15 residues in the CDR3. With V trimmed by 1 base and J by 5 bases, 7 bases remained unmatched. This receptor was taken from a young man in good health. Sequencing used naive CD8+ T cells sorted from blood. V usage is TRBV7-2 and J usage is TRBJ1-2, with 7 bases identical to TRBD1. DNA for the CDR3: TGTGCCAGCAGCTTAGTCACCGGGACAGTTTATGGCTACACCTTC. This gives the protein CASSLVTGTVYGYTF. Combining the CDR3 with reference TRBV7-2 and TRBJ1-2 gives the whole variable domain GAGVSQSPSNKVTEKGKDVELRCDPISGHTALYWYRQSLGQGLEFLIYFQGNSAPDKSGLPSDRFSAERTGGSVSTLTIQRTQQEDSAVYLCASSLVTGTVYGYTFGSGTRLTVV.